The 10 T cell receptor beta chains in this list originate from one sample, sequenced in a study of cytomegalovirus exposure and HLA in healthy donors. The method was immunoSEQ multiplex PCR; TCRdb's version includes in-frame clones alone and lacks a portion of them. The sample lists approximately 46,000 clones; 93% were seen once. Sequences were obtained from PBMCs. These receptors came from a young woman in good health and CMV-seronegative.

CDR3 bases: TGTGCCAGCAGCTTGGGACACCAAATCTCTGGAAACACCATATATTTT. Translation: CASSLGHQISGNTIYF. The chain links TRBV11-3 to TRBJ1-3, with a possible D match to TRBD1 (6 bases). This CDR3 is built from 16 residues. Germline V gene sequence: CDR1 SGHNT, CDR2 YENEEA. The V and J ends lost 3 bases and 0 bases respectively, with 12 bases between them.

The CDR3 DNA reads as TGTGCCACCAGCAGAGATAGAGGTTCTGGAAACACCATATATTTT. Its translation: CATSRDRGSGNTIYF. The chain employs TRBV15 and TRBJ1-3; D is undetermined. V was cut by 0 bases and J by 1 base, with 7 bases left in between. The CDR3 loop spans 15 amino acids. CDR1 is LNHNV and CDR2 is YYDKDF in the germline V gene (reference sequence).

This clone was seen a handful of times. V is TRBV7-3 and J is TRBJ2-3; D may be TRBD1 (6 bases). Germline lookup yields CDR1 SGHTA and CDR2 FQGTGA. Between the trimmed V and J ends, which lost 3 bases and 1 base, there was a span of 11 bases. This CDR3 is 15 amino acids long. CDR3 in amino acids: CASSLQGGGTDTQYF. CDR3 sequence (DNA): TGTGCCAGCAGCTTGCAAGGGGGTGGCACAGATACGCAGTATTTT.

The chain uses TRBV28 and TRBJ1-2; D is undetermined. Germline V gives CDR1 MDHEN, CDR2 SYDVKM. Deletions cut 3 bases from V and 8 bases from J, with 13 bases between. This CDR3 has 13 residues. The CDR3 sequence: CASSFRAFGGYTF. CDR3 DNA: TGTGCCAGCAGTTTTAGAGCGTTCGGCGGCTACACCTTC.

The V and J genes are TRBV6-4 and TRBJ1-1, with D possibly being TRBD1 (5 bases). The CDR3 is 14 amino acids. Trimming took 6 bases from V and 1 from J, leaving 12 bases between them. Germline CDR1 and CDR2: MRHNA and SNTAGT. CDR3 sequence reads: CASRAQGGNTEAFF. In DNA, the CDR3 is TGTGCCAGCAGGGCTCAGGGAGGGAACACTGAAGCTTTCTTT.

V and J are TRBV6-5 and TRBJ1-3, with a weak D call TRBD1 (5 bases). This CDR3 region has 14 residues. Germline V CDR1 and CDR2: MNHEY, SVGAGI. V lost 9 bases to trimming and J lost 0 bases, with 12 bases between them. The CDR3 region is CASKGLGSGNTIYF. For the CDR3, the DNA is TGTGCCAGTAAGGGACTAGGCTCTGGAAACACCATATATTTT.

The chain couples TRBV4-2 to TRBJ2-3; 9 nucleotides align to TRBD2. Germline CDR1 LGHNA, CDR2 YNFKEQ. This CDR3 is built from 17 residues. V trimming: 6 bases; J trimming: 2 bases; junction bases outside the gene matches: 12. The CDR3 DNA follows: TGTGCCAGCAGTTCCGGTCAGGCGGGGGGGATCACAGATACGCAGTATTTT. Translation: CASSSGQAGGITDTQYF.

J is TRBJ2-7 and V is TRBV25-1, with no clear D. Trimming removed 1 base from V and 2 bases from J, with 12 bases in between. CDR3 length equals 15 residues. Germline V CDR1 and CDR2: MGHDK, SYGVNS. The CDR3 loop is CASSESTAVPYEQYF. DNA for the CDR3: TGTGCCAGCAGTGAATCTACAGCAGTACCCTACGAGCAGTACTTC.

The chain carries TRBV28 and TRBJ1-2; 7 bases map to TRBD1. CDR1 MDHEN and CDR2 SYDVKM come from the germline V gene. CDR3 length: 11 residues. The V gene end was trimmed by 6 bases and the J gene end by 8 bases; junction bases not matched to a gene: 3. DNA of the CDR3: TGTGCCAGCAGCGGGACAGAAGGCTACACCTTC. Amino acids: CASSGTEGYTF.

The J gene is TRBJ1-5, the V gene TRBV2; maybe TRBD1 (5 bases). Trimming removed 6 bases from V and 4 bases from J, with 16 bases in between. The CDR3 covers 15 residues. Germline V gives CDR1 SNHLY, CDR2 FYNNEI. The CDR3 nucleotides are TGTGCCAGCAGCCGCGCCCAGGGTTTAAATCAGCCCCAGCATTTT. Its translation: CASSRAQGLNQPQHF.